A selection of T cell receptor beta chains follows, all from one sample in a study of Ad26.COV2.S vaccination and SARS-CoV-2 variants. The protocol was immunoSEQ multiplex PCR, while the TCRdb copy is restricted to in-frame clones and leaves out a portion. This table has about 350,000 clones, 85% appearing once. The sequences come from peripheral blood, collected in a trial of Ad26.COV2.S vaccine versus placebo. The receptors shown here come from a person between 18 and 59 years old who received the Ad26.COV2.S COVID-19 vaccine or a placebo. Each CDR3 is given with its conserved first and last residue. The order of the fields is V gene, CDR3 protein.

>TRBV6-2/TRBV6-3
CASSQGGPYEQYF
>TRBV28
CASSQGLAGEDTQYF
>TRBV7-9
CASSSGVHGLEQYF
>TRBV2
CASTPPNSYEQYF
>TRBV1
CTSSQSSSGGNEQFF
>TRBV10-1
CASTPDKSQHF
>TRBV6-5
CASSYTGQGVEQYF
>TRBV18
CASSLRRGNAGTDTQYF
>TRBV3-1/TRBV3-2
CASSQRDRAQETQYF
>TRBV30
CAWSAQSYEQYF
>TRBV6-4
CASSEYEQYF
>TRBV14
CASSQRGGYEQYF
>TRBV30
CAWRSFGGEIYNEQFF
>TRBV7-9
CASSSLRETQYF
>TRBV13
CASSLSSVEVDTQYF
>TRBV5-6
CASSGIGQSFNSPLHF
>TRBV5-5
CASSLTWGDQPQHF
>TRBV27
CASSTRDGIYGYTF
>TRBV12-3/TRBV12-4
CASSTTGELEQYF
>TRBV12-5
CASGDQLAGAEETQYF
>TRBV18
CASSTVGAHTGELFF
>TRBV3-1/TRBV3-2
CASSQELTRPNTGELFF
>TRBV7-2
CASSLGSSGNTIYF
>TRBV27
CASRPGQINTGELFF